One and the same sample provided the 6 T cell receptor beta chains below, sequenced in a study of blood T cell repertoires in COVID-19. The assay was immunoSEQ multiplex PCR, and TCRdb's table has in-frame clones only and misses some. Here the sample spans under 150,000 clones, around 80% being singletons. Source material: peripheral blood. The receptors shown here come from a woman between 50 and 59 years old with acute or convalescent COVID-19.

The V gene is TRBV2, the J gene TRBJ1-5; D is undetermined. The V end was cut by 6 bases, the J end by 2 bases, with 14 bases between. The germline gives CDR1 SNHLY, CDR2 FYNNEI. The CDR3 is 15 amino acids. The CDR3 loop is CASSLVTRGNQPQHF. As DNA, the CDR3 is TGTGCCAGCAGCCTCGTAACGAGGGGCAATCAGCCCCAGCATTTT.

V gene TRBV30 combines with J gene TRBJ1-5, with D possibly matching TRBD1 (6 bases). The V gene lost 1 base and the J gene lost 9 bases, with 16 bases spanning the gap. The CDR3 covers 14 residues. From germline, CDR1 is GTSNPN and CDR2 SVGIG (reference sequence). CDR3 nucleotide sequence: TGTGCCTGGAGTGGATCGACAGGCTTTAGGCCCCAGCATTTT. Encoded protein: CAWSGSTGFRPQHF.

Written as DNA, the CDR3 is TGTGCCAGCAGCCGCCAGGACATAAATTCACCCCTCCACTTT. Amino acid sequence: CASSRQDINSPLHF. The rearrangement uses TRBV4-2 and TRBJ1-6; D might be TRBD1 (5 bases). The CDR3 runs 14 residues. CDR1 is LGHNA and CDR2 is YNFKEQ in the germline V gene. With 4 bases removed from V and 7 bases from J, the gap between germline ends came to 11 bases.

The chain employs TRBV7-2 and TRBJ1-2; 9 nucleotides line up with TRBD1. The CDR3 spans 17 residues. The germline CDR1 and CDR2 sequences are SGHTA and FQGNSA. V was clipped by 5 bases and J by 5 bases; unmatched bases: 15. The CDR3 DNA is TGTGCCAGCAGCCCGCTCGGCGAGGTGGGACAGGGTTATGGCTACACCTTC. Amino acids: CASSPLGEVGQGYGYTF.

The chain joins TRBV7-8 to TRBJ2-7; D unclear. This CDR3 region has 14 residues. The V gene lost 4 bases and the J gene lost 3 bases, with 13 bases spanning the gap. Germline values: CDR1 SGHVS, CDR2 FQNEAQ. CDR3 loop: CASSSQVSDYEQYF. The CDR3 nucleotides are TGTGCCAGCAGCTCCCAGGTATCAGACTACGAGCAGTACTTC.

This clone was recorded once. Its ends do not fully match the called genes, so a read error is possible. The J gene is TRBJ1-1, the V gene TRBV6-5; tentative D call: TRBD1 (5 bases). This CDR3 is built from 13 residues. Germline-derived CDR1 and CDR2 are MNHEY and SVGAGI. The CDR3 here is CASSINRNSEAFF. CDR3 in DNA: TGTGCCAGCAGTATTAACAGGAACTCTGAAGCTTTCTTT.